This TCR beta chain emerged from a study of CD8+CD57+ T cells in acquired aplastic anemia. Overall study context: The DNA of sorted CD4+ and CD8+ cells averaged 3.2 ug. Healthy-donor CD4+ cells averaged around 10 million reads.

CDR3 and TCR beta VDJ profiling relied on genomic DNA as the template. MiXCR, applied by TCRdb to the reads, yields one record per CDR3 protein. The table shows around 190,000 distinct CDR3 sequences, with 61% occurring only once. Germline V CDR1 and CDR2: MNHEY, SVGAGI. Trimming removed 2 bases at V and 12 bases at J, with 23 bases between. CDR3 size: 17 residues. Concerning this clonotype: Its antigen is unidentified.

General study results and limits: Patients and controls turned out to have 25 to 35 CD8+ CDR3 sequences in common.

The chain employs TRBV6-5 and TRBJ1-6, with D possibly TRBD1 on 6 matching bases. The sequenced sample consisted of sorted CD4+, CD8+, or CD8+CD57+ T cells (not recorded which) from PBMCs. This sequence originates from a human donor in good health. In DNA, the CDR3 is TGTGCCAGCAGTTACACCGTCGCCGGCACAGGGTCCCAACCCCTCCACTTT. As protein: CASSYTVAGTGSQPLHF.